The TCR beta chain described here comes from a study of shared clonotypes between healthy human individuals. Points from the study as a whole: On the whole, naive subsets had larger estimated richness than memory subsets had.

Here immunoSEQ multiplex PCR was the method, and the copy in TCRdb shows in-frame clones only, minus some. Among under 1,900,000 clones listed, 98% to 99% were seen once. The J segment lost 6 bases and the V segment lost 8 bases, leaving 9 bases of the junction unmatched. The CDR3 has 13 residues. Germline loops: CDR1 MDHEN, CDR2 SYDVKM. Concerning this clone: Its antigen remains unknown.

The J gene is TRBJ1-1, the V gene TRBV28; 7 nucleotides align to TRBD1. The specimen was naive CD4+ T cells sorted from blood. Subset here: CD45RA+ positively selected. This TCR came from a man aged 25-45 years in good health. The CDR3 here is CASYLGTDSEAFF. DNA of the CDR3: TGTGCCAGCTACCTCGGGACAGACTCTGAAGCTTTCTTT.